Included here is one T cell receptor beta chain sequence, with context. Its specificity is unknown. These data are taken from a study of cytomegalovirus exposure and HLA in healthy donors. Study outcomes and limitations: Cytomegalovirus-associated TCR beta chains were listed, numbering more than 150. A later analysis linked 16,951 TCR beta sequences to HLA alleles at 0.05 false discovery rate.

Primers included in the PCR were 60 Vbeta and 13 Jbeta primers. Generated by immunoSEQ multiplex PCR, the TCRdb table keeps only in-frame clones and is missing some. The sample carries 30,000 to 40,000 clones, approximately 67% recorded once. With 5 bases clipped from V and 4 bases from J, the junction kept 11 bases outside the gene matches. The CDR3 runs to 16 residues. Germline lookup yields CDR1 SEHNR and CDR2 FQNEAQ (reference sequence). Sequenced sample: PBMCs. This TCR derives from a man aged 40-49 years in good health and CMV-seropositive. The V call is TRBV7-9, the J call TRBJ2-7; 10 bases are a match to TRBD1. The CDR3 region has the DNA TGTGCCAGCAGCCCCACCTCGGGACAGGGGAGGTACGAGCAGTACTTC. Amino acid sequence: CASSPTSGQGRYEQYF.